These 12 T cell receptor beta chains originate from one sample sequenced in a study of T cell clonotyping in hematopoietic cell transplantation. TCRdb keeps only in-frame clones here, not all; method: immunoSEQ multiplex PCR. The profile shows about 27,000 clones, 60% to 80% of them singletons. As to time point: recipient sample about 28 days before transplant, after cytoreduction. The sequencing used peripheral blood mononuclear cells, collected before stem cell transplant. The receptors here all came from a man in his forties or fifties with myelodysplastic syndrome. Some clones in this sample may be carry-over from other donors' samples.

The chain combines TRBV30 with TRBJ1-1, with a possible D match to TRBD1 (5 bases). This CDR3 has 13 amino acids. Trimming stripped 2 bases from V and 7 bases from J, with 14 bases between. Germline loops: CDR1 GTSNPN, CDR2 SVGIG (reference sequence). CDR3 bases: TGTGCCTGGAGTATACCGACAGAGAGTGAAGCTTTCTTT. Residues: CAWSIPTESEAFF.

This chain connects TRBV6-5 to TRBJ2-1, with 9 bases fitting TRBD2. Trimming at V came to 2 bases and at J to 8 bases, leaving 10 bases not matched to a gene. Germline CDR1 reads MNHEY; CDR2 reads SVGAGI. CDR3 length: 16 residues. The CDR3 region is CASSYNWPSGNDEQFF. As DNA, the CDR3 is TGTGCCAGCAGTTACAATTGGCCTAGCGGGAACGATGAGCAGTTCTTC.

This clone was counted a single time. The chain couples TRBV4-1 to TRBJ1-6; TRBD1 agrees at 9 bases. Germline V CDR1 and CDR2: MGHRA, YSYEKL. Losses at the gene ends were 0 bases for V and 10 bases for J; bases not matched to a gene: 10. CDR3 length: 17 amino acids. The DNA of the CDR3 is TGCGCCAGCAGCCAAGAATACGGGACAGGGCTGGGATCACCCCTCCACTTT. Amino acids: CASSQEYGTGLGSPLHF.

The chain links TRBV28 to TRBJ2-3; D ambiguous. V shed 2 bases and J shed 5 bases, with 2 bases lying between them. The CDR3 totals 11 residues. The germline gives CDR1 MDHEN, CDR2 SYDVKM. The CDR3 nucleotides are TGTGCCAGCAGTTTAAGAGATACGCAGTATTTT. It translates to CASSLRDTQYF. Full variable domain (missing parts from reference TRBV28 and TRBJ2-3): DVKVTQSSRYLVKRTGEKVFLECVQDMDHENMFWYRQDPGLGLRLIYFSYDVKMKEKGDIPEGYSVSREKKERFSLILESASTNQTSMYLCASSLRDTQYFGPGTRLTVL.

The CDR3 DNA reads TGTGCCAGCAGCCACCGGACTGATTATGGCTACACCTTC. It specifies CASSHRTDYGYTF. The rearrangement joins TRBV7-8 to TRBJ1-2; D is unresolved. Germline loops: CDR1 SGHVS, CDR2 FQNEAQ. With 5 bases removed from V and 5 bases from J, the gap between germline ends came to 12 bases. The CDR3 covers 13 residues.

The chain employs TRBV30 and TRBJ2-7; no firm D call. Trimming took off 8 bases at V and 4 bases at J, with 24 bases between the two ends. This CDR3 is built from 15 residues. Germline V gene sequence: CDR1 GTSNPN, CDR2 SVGIG (reference sequence). The CDR3 bases are TGTGCCCTCGAGGACGGAGAAGCGTTGGGATACGAGCAGTACTTC. It yields the protein CALEDGEALGYEQYF.

This chain links TRBV6-1 with TRBJ1-6; maybe TRBD1 (5 bases). Trimming cost V 2 bases and J 8 bases, with 16 bases left between them. The CDR3 has 16 residues. Germline CDR1 MNHNS, CDR2 SASEGT. The CDR3 region has the DNA TGTGCCAGCAGTGAAATCGGAAGGCAGGGTGATTCACCCCTCCACTTT. It translates to CASSEIGRQGDSPLHF.

This clone has only a few counts. This chain connects TRBV10-3 to TRBJ1-2, with D maybe TRBD1 (6 bases). CDR1 is ENHRY and CDR2 is SYGVKD in the germline V gene. Trimming took 6 bases from V and 8 from J, leaving 16 bases between them. This CDR3 spans 13 amino acids. CDR3 region: CAIRNGRGLGYTF. The CDR3 DNA reads as TGTGCCATCAGAAATGGCAGGGGCTTAGGCTACACCTTC.

The chain couples TRBV6-5 to TRBJ2-1, with D maybe TRBD2 (5 bases). Germline V CDR1 and CDR2: MNHEY, SVGAGI. This CDR3 has 14 amino acids. Trimming shortened V by 4 bases and J by 6 bases, and 13 bases separated the two germline ends. The CDR3 sequence: CASSSKLGVNEQFF. For the CDR3, the DNA is TGTGCCAGCAGTTCCAAACTAGGTGTCAATGAGCAGTTCTTC.

The V call is TRBV10-3, the J call TRBJ2-1, with 7 bases identical to TRBD2. CDR3 length equals 17 residues. J lost 5 bases, V lost 0 bases, and 10 bases had no gene match. The germline V gene has CDR1 ENHRY and CDR2 SYGVKD. The CDR3 reads CAISESTRDYRNNEQFF. DNA of the CDR3: TGTGCCATCAGTGAGTCCACCCGGGACTATAGAAACAATGAGCAGTTCTTC.

This chain joins TRBV29-1 and TRBJ1-5, with D unresolved. This CDR3 spans 14 amino acids. V gave up 5 bases and J gave up 0 bases, with 11 bases separating them. Germline CDR1 reads SQVTM; CDR2 reads ANQGSEA. CDR3 loop: CSVILDHSNQPQHF. CDR3 coding DNA: TGCAGCGTTATCTTGGACCATAGCAATCAGCCCCAGCATTTT.

The genes are TRBV4-1 and TRBJ1-1, with unresolved D. Germline values: CDR1 MGHRA, CDR2 YSYEKL. Trimming cost V 0 bases and J 4 bases, with 12 bases left between them. The CDR3 runs to 15 residues. The CDR3: CASSQDISIGTEAFF. As DNA, the CDR3 is TGCGCCAGCAGCCAAGATATTTCGATAGGCACTGAAGCTTTCTTT.